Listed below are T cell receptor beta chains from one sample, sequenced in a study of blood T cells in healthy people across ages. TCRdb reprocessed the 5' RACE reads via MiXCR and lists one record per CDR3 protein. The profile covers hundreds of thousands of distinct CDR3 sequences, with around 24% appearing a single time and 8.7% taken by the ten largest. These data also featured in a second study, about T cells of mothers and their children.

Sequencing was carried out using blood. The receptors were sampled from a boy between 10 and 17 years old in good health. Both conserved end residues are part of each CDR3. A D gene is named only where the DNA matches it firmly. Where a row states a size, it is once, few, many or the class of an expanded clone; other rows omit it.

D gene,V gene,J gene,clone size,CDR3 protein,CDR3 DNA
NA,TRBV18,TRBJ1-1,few,CASSPLERGTEAFF,TGTGCCAGCTCACCGTTAGAGAGGGGCACTGAAGCTTTCTTT
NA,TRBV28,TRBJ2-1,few,CASSFTPNPGDEQFF,TGTGCCAGCAGTTTTACGCCCAATCCTGGGGATGAGCAGTTCTTC
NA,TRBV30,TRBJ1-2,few,CAWSVLGGRFYGYTF,TGTGCCTGGAGTGTACTAGGGGGTCGGTTCTATGGCTACACCTTC
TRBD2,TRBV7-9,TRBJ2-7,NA,CASSLGTSGSPTYEQYF,TGTGCCAGCAGCTTAGGGACTAGCGGGAGCCCAACCTACGAGCAGTACTTC
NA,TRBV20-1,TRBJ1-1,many,CSARVLGNTEAFF,TGCAGTGCTAGAGTTCTTGGAAACACTGAAGCTTTCTTT
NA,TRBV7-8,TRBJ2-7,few,CASSPRQAYTYEQYF,TGTGCCAGCAGCCCTCGACAGGCATATACCTACGAGCAGTACTTC
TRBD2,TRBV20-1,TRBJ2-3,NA,CSARLAGVGGTDTQYF,TGCAGTGCTAGACTAGCGGGAGTCGGTGGGACAGATACGCAGTATTTT
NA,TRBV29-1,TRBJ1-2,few,CSALIPGLYGYTF,TGCAGCGCCCTCATTCCGGGACTTTATGGCTACACCTTC
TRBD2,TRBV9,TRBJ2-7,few,CASSVAASGSSYEQYF,TGTGCCAGCAGCGTAGCGGCTAGCGGGAGCTCCTACGAGCAGTACTTC
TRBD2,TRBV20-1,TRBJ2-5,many,CSARELRLAEETQYF,TGCAGTGCTAGAGAATTACGACTAGCGGAAGAGACCCAGTACTTC
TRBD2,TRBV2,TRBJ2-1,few,CASSETGTSGRVYNEQFF,TGTGCCAGCAGTGAAACCGGGACTAGCGGGAGGGTCTACAATGAGCAGTTCTTC
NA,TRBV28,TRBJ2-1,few,CASSAQGPDEQFF,TGTGCCAGCAGTGCCCAGGGTCCAGACGAGCAGTTCTTC
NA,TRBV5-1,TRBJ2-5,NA,CASSLGTVDQETQYF,TGCGCCAGCAGCTTGGGGACGGTAGACCAAGAGACCCAGTACTTC
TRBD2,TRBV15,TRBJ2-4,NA,CATSRDSGGNIQYF,TGTGCCACCAGCAGAGATTCGGGGGGGAACATTCAGTACTTC
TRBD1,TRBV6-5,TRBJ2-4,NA,CASSYRDRLDIQYF,TGTGCCAGCAGTTACCGGGACAGGTTGGACATTCAGTACTTC
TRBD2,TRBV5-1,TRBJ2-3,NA,CASSPGLAGVKDTQYF,TGCGCCAGCAGCCCCGGACTAGCGGGGGTCAAAGATACGCAGTATTTT
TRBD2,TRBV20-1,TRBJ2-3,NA,CSARTASGPRSTDTQYF,TGCAGTGCTAGAACGGCTAGCGGGCCCCGGAGCACAGATACGCAGTATTTT
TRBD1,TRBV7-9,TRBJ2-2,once,CASNLGDRGPNTGELFF,TGTGCCAGCAACTTAGGGGACAGGGGCCCGAACACCGGGGAGCTGTTTTTT
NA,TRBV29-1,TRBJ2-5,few,CSSDGRGQETQYF,TGCAGCAGCGACGGCAGGGGCCAAGAGACCCAGTACTTC
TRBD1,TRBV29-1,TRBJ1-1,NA,CSVEIRGPGTEAFF,TGCAGCGTTGAGATCAGGGGGCCGGGCACTGAAGCTTTCTTT
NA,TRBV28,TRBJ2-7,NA,CASSVTQGTHRYEQYF,TGTGCCAGCAGTGTTACCCAGGGAACCCACCGCTACGAGCAGTACTTC
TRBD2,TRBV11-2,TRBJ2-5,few,CASSVGLAGGTGETQYF,TGTGCCAGCAGCGTCGGACTAGCGGGAGGTACGGGTGAGACCCAGTACTTC
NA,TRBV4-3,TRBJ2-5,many,CASSQEGRGTEETQYF,TGCGCCAGCAGCCAAGAGGGGAGAGGGACGGAAGAGACCCAGTACTTC
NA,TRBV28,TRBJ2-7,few,CASSWNSYEQYF,TGTGCCAGCAGTTGGAACTCCTACGAGCAGTACTTC
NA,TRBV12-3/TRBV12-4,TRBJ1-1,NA,CASSLGGDSFLMNTEAFF,TGTGCCAGCAGTTTGGGGGGAGACAGCTTTTTAATGAACACTGAAGCTTTCTTT
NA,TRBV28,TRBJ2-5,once,CASSPHEGETQYF,TGTGCCAGCAGTCCGCACGAGGGGGAGACCCAGTACTTC
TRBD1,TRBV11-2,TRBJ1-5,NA,CASSLGVWTGEFRSNQPQHF,TGTGCCAGCAGCTTAGGGGTTTGGACAGGGGAATTTAGAAGCAATCAGCCCCAGCATTTT
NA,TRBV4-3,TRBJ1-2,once,CASSQDRGDGYTF,TGCGCCAGCAGCCAAGATCGTGGTGATGGCTACACCTTC
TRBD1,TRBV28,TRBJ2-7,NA,CASVYRGRSYEQYF,TGTGCCAGCGTTTACAGGGGGCGCTCCTACGAGCAGTACTTC
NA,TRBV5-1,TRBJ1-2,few,CASSLEGQANGYTF,TGCGCCAGCAGCTTGGAGGGTCAGGCCAATGGCTACACCTTC
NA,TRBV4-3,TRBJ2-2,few,CASSQHTGELFF,TGCGCCAGCAGCCAACACACCGGGGAGCTGTTTTTT
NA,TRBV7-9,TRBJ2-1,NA,CASSWGYSRGEQFF,TGTGCCAGCAGCTGGGGGTATTCGAGGGGTGAGCAGTTCTTC
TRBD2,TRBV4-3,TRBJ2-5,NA,CASSQDLPGLAGAGETQYF,TGCGCCAGCAGCCAAGATCTCCCCGGACTAGCGGGGGCCGGGGAGACCCAGTACTTC
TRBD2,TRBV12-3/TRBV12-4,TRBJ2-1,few,CASTALGLAGHNEQFF,TGTGCCAGCACCGCTCTCGGGCTAGCGGGACACAATGAGCAGTTCTTC
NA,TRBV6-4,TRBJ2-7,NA,CASSLHAYYEQYF,TGTGCCAGCAGTCTCCACGCCTACTACGAGCAGTACTTC
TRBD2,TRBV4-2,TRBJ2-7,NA,CASSQVGSGSSYEQYF,TGTGCCAGCAGCCAAGTAGGTAGCGGGTCCTCCTACGAGCAGTACTTC
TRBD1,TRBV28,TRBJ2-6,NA,CASSVQGAVGANVLTF,TGTGCCAGCAGTGTACAGGGGGCGGTTGGGGCCAACGTCCTGACTTTC
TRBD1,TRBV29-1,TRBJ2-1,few,CSVVGQGAYNEQFF,TGCAGCGTTGTGGGACAGGGGGCGTACAATGAGCAGTTCTTC
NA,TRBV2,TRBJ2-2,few,CASKADDRTNTGELFF,TGTGCCAGCAAAGCGGACGACAGGACGAACACCGGGGAGCTGTTTTTT
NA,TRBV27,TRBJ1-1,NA,CASSRIGDPGTSLNTEAFF,TGTGCCAGCAGTCGTATTGGGGACCCAGGGACCTCGCTGAACACTGAAGCTTTCTTT
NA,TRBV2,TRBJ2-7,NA,CASSDRSNVNEQYF,TGTGCCAGCTCGGACAGATCGAACGTCAACGAGCAGTACTTC
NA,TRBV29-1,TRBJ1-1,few,CSSETGNTEAFF,TGCAGCTCCGAGACGGGGAACACTGAAGCTTTCTTT
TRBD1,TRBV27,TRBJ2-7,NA,CASRAPGQGALSFLGEQYF,TGTGCCAGCAGAGCCCCGGGACAGGGGGCTCTCTCTTTTCTGGGTGAGCAGTACTTC
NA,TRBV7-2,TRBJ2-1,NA,CASSLGFKGVSSYNEQFF,TGTGCCAGCAGCTTAGGGTTTAAGGGGGTAAGCTCCTACAATGAGCAGTTCTTC
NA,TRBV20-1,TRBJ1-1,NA,CSAPTALQGRLGAFF,TGTAGTGCCCCCACCGCACTACAGGGTCGGTTAGGAGCTTTCTTT
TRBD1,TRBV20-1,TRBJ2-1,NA,CRALFLGQEYNEQFF,TGCAGGGCTTTATTTCTGGGACAGGAGTACAATGAGCAGTTCTTC
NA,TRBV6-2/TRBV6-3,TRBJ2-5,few,CATTRPGIGETQYF,TGTGCCACCACTAGGCCGGGGATAGGAGAGACCCAGTACTTC